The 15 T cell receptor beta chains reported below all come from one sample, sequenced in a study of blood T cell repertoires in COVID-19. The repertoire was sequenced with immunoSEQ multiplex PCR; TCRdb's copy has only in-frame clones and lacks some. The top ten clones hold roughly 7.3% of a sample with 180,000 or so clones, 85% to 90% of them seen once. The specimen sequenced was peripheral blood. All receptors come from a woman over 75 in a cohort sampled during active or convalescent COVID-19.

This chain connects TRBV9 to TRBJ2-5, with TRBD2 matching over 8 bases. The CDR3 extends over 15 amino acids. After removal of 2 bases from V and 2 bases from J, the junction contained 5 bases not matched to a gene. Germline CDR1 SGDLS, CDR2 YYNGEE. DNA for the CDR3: TGTGCCAGCAGCGTTAGCGGGACCTCTCAAGAGACCCAGTACTTC. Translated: CASSVSGTSQETQYF.

In nucleotides, the CDR3 is TGTGCCAGCAGCCCAACAGGGCACGCACCCCTCCACTTT. Amino acids: CASSPTGHAPLHF. The chain joins TRBV7-4 to TRBJ1-6, with D maybe TRBD1 (6 bases). The CDR3 is 13 residues long. Between the trimmed V and J ends, which lost 5 bases and 11 bases, there was a span of 13 bases. Germline-derived CDR1 and CDR2 are SGHVT and SQSDAQ. Using reference TRBV7-4 and TRBJ1-6 for the parts outside the CDR3, the full variable domain is GAGVSQSPRYKVAKRGRDVALRCDSISGHVTLYWYRQTLGQGSEVLTYSQSDAQRDKSGRPSGRFSAERPERSVSTLKIQRTEQGDSAVYLCASSPTGHAPLHFGNGTRLTVT.

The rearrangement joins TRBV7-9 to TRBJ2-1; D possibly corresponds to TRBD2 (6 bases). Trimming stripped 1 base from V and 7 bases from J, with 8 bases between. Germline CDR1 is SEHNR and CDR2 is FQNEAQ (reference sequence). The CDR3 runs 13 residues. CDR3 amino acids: CASSLGGGNEQFF. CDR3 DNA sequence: TGTGCCAGCAGCTTAGGTGGAGGGAATGAGCAGTTCTTC.

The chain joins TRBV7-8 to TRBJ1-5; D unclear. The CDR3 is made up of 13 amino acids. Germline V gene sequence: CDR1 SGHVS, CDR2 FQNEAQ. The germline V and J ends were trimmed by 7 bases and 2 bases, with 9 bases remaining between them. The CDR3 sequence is CASTHSRNQPQHF. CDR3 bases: TGTGCCAGCACCCACAGCCGCAATCAGCCCCAGCATTTT.

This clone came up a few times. The chain's CDR3 is CASSFPSGLAGGNEQFF. CDR3 DNA: TGCGCCAGCAGCTTTCCTTCGGGCCTAGCGGGAGGCAATGAGCAGTTCTTC. V and J are TRBV5-1 and TRBJ2-1; 11 bases match TRBD2. Trimming at V came to 2 bases and at J to 6 bases, leaving 10 bases not matched to a gene. Germline CDR1 is SGHRS and CDR2 is YFSETQ. This CDR3 comprises 17 residues.

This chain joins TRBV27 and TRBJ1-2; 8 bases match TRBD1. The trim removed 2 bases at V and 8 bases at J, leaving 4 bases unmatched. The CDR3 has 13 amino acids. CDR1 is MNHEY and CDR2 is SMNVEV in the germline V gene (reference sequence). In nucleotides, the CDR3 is TGTGCCAGCAGTTTACAGGGGGCAGGGGGCTACACCTTC. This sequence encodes CASSLQGAGGYTF.

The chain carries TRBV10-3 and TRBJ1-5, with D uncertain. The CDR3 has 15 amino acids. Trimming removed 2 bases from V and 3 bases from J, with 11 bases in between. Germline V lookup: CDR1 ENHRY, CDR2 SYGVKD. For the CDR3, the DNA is TGTGCCATCAGTGAGGGCAGGTCGATCAATCAGCCCCAGCATTTT. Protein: CAISEGRSINQPQHF.

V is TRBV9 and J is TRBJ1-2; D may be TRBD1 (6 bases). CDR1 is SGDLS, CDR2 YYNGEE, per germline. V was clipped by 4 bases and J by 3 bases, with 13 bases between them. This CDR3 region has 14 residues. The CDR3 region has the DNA TGTGCCAGCAGCAGAACGGGGGGCTACTATGGCTACACCTTC. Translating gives CASSRTGGYYGYTF. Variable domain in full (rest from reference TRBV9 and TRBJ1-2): DSGVTQTPKHLITATGQRVTLRCSPRSGDLSVYWYQQSLDQGLQFLIQYYNGEERAKGNILERFSAQQFPDLHSELNLSSLELGDSALYFCASSRTGGYYGYTFGSGTRLTVV.

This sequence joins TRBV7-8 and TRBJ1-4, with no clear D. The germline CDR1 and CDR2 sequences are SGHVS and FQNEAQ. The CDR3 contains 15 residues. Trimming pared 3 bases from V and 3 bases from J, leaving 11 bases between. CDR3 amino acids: CASSFGDWPNEKLFF. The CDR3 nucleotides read TGTGCCAGCAGCTTCGGGGATTGGCCTAATGAAAAACTGTTTTTT.

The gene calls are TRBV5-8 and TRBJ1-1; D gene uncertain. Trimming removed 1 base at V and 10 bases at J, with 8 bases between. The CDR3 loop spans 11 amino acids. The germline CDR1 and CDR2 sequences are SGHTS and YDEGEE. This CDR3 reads CASSLTGVAFF. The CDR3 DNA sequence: TGTGCCAGCAGCTTGACCGGGGTAGCTTTCTTT. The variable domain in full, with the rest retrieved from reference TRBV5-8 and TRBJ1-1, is EAGVTQSPTHLIKTRGQQATLRCSPISGHTSVYWYQQALGLGLQFLLWYDEGEERNRGNFPPRFSGRQFPNYSSELNVNALELEDSALYLCASSLTGVAFFGQGTRLTVV.

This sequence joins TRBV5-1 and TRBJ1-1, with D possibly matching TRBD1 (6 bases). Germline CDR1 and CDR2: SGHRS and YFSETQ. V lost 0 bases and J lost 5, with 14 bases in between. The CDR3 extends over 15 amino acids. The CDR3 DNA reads TGCGCCAGCAGCTTGGGACAACAGGGTTGGACTGAAGCTTTCTTT. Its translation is CASSLGQQGWTEAFF.

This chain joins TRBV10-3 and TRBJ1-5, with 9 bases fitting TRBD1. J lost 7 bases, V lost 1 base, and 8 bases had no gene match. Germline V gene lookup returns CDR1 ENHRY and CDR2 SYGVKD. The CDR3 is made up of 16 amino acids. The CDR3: CAISELQQGAAQPQHF. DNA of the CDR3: TGTGCCATCAGTGAGTTACAACAGGGGGCAGCGCAGCCCCAGCATTTT.

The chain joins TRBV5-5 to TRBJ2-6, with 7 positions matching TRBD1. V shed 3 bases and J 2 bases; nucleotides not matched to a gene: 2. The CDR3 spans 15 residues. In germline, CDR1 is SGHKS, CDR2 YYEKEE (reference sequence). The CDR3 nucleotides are TGTGCCAGCAGCTCTCAGGGGGCTGGGGCCAACGTCCTGACTTTC. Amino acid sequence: CASSSQGAGANVLTF.

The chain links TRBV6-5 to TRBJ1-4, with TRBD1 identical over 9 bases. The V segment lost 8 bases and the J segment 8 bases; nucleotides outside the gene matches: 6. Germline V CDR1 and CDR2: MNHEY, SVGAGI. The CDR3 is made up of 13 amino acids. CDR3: CASDRQGGEKLFF. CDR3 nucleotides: TGTGCCAGCGACAGACAGGGGGGGGAAAAACTGTTTTTT.

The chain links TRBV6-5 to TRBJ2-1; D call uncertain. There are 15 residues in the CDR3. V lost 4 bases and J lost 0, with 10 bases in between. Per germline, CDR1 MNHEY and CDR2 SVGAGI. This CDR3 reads CASSFTVSSYNEQFF. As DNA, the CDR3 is TGTGCCAGCAGTTTCACGGTGAGCTCCTACAATGAGCAGTTCTTC.